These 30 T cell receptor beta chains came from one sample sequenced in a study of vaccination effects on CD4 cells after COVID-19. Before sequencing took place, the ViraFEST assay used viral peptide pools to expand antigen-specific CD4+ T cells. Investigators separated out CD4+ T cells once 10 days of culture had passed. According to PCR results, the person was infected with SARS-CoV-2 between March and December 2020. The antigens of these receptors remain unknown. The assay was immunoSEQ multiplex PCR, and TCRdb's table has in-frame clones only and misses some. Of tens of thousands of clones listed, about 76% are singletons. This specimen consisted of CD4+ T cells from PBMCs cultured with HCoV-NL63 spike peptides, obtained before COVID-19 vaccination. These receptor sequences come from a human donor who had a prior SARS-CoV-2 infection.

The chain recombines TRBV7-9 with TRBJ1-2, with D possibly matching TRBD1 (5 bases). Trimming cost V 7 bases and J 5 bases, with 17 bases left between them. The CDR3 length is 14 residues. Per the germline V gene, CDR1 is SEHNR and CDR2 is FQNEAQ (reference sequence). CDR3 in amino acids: CASTTDGGPYGYTF. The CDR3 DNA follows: TGTGCCAGCACCACCGACGGGGGACCGTATGGCTACACCTTC.

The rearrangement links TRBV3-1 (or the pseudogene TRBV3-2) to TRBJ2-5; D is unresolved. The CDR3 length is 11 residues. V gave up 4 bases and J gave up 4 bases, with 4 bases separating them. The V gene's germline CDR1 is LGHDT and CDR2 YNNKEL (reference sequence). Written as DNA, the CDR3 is TGTGCCAGCAGCCTTTTAGAGACCCAGTACTTC. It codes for CASSLLETQYF.

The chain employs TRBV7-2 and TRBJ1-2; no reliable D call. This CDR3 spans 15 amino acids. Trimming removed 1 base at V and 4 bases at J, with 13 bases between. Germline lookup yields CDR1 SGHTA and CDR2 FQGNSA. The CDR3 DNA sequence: TGTGCCAGCAGCTTAGATAGGGAACGATCCTATGGCTACACCTTC. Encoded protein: CASSLDRERSYGYTF.

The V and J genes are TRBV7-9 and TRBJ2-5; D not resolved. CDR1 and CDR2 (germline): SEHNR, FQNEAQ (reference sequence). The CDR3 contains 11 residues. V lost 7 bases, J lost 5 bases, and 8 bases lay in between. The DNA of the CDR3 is TGTGCCAGCATGTTTTCCGAGACCCAGTACTTC. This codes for CASMFSETQYF. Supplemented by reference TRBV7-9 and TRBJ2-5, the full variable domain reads DTGVSQNPRHKITKRGQNVTFRCDPISEHNRLYWYRQTLGQGPEFLTYFQNEAQLEKSRLLSDRFSAERPKGSFSTLEIQRTEQGDSAMYLCASMFSETQYFGPGTRLLVL.

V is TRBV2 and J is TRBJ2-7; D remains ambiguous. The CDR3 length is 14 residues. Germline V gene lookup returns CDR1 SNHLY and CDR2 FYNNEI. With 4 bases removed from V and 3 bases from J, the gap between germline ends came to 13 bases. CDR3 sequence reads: CASSAGRQLYEQYF. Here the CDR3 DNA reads TGTGCCAGCAGTGCGGGTCGACAACTCTACGAGCAGTACTTC.

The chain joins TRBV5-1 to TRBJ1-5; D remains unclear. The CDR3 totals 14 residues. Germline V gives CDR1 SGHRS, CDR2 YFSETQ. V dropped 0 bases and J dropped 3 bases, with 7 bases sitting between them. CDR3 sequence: CASSLGQDNQPQHF. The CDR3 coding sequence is TGCGCCAGCAGCTTGGGTCAGGACAATCAGCCCCAGCATTTT.

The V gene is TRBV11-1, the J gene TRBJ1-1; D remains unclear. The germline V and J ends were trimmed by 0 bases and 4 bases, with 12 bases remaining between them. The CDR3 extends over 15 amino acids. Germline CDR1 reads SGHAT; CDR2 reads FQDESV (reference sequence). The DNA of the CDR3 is TGTGCCAGCAGCTTAGCAGCATTGCGTGGCACTGAAGCTTTCTTT. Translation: CASSLAALRGTEAFF.

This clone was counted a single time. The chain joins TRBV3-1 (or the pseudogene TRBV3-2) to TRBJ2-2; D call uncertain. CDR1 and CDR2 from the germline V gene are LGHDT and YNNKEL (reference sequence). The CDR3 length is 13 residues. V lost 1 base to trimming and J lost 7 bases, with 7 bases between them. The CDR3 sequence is CASSQVWVGELFF. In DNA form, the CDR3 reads TGTGCCAGCAGCCAAGTCTGGGTCGGGGAGCTGTTTTTT.

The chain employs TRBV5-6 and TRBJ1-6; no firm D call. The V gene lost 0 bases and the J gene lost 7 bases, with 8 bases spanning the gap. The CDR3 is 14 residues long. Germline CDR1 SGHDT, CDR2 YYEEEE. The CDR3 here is CASSLVRVNSPLHF. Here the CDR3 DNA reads TGTGCCAGCAGCTTGGTACGGGTGAATTCACCCCTCCACTTT.

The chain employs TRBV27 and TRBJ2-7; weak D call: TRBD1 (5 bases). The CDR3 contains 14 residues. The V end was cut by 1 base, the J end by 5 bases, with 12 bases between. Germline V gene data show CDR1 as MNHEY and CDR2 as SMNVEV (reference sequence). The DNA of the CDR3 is TGTGCCAGCAGTTTATTATCAGGGTCGGACGAGCAGTACTTC. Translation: CASSLLSGSDEQYF.

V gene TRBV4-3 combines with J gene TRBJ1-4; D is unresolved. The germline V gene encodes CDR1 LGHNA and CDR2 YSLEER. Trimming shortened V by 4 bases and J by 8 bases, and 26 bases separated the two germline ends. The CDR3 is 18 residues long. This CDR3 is CASSLRAVGRLGEEKLFF. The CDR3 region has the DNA TGCGCCAGCAGCCTTCGCGCCGTTGGCAGACTCGGGGAGGAAAAACTGTTTTTT.

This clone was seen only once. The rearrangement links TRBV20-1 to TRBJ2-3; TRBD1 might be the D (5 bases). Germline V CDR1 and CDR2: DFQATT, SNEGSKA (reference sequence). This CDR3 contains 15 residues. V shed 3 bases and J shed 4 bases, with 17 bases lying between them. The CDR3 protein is CSASMIAEGADTQYF. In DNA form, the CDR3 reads TGCAGTGCTAGTATGATAGCAGAAGGGGCAGATACGCAGTATTTT.

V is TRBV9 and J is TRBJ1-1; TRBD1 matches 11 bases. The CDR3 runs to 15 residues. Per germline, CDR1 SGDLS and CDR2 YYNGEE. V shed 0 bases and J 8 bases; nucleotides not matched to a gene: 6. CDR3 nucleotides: TGTGCCAGCAGCGTAGGGGGACAGGGGGGTTGGGAAGCTTTCTTT. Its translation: CASSVGGQGGWEAFF. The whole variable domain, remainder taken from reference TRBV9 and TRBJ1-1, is DSGVTQTPKHLITATGQRVTLRCSPRSGDLSVYWYQQSLDQGLQFLIQYYNGEERAKGNILERFSAQQFPDLHSELNLSSLELGDSALYFCASSVGGQGGWEAFFGQGTRLTVV.

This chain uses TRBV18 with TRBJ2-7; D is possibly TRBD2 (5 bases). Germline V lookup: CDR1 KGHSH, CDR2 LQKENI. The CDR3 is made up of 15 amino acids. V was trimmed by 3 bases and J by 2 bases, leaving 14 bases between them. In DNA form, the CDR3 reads TGTGCCAGCTCACCGGCCTCAATGAGGGCCTACGAGCAGTACTTC. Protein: CASSPASMRAYEQYF.

CDR3 sequence reads: CASSVSPNQPQHF. CDR3 nucleotide sequence: TGTGCCAGCAGCGTATCCCCCAATCAGCCCCAGCATTTT. This rearrangement joins TRBV9 to TRBJ1-5; D ambiguous. Trimming shortened V by 1 base and J by 3 bases, and 5 bases separated the two germline ends. There are 13 residues in the CDR3. The germline gives CDR1 SGDLS, CDR2 YYNGEE.

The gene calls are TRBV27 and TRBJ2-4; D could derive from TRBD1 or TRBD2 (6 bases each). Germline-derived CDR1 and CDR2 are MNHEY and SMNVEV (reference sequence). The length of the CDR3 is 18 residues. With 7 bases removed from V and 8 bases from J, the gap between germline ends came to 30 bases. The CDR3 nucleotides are TGTGCCAGCACTTACGTCTCGTGGTACGGGGGCCTGGGGGACATTCAGTACTTC. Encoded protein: CASTYVSWYGGLGDIQYF.

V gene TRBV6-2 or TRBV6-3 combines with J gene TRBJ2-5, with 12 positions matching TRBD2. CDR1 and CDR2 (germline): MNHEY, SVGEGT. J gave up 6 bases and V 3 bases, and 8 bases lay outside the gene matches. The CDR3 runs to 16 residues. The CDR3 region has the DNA TGTGCCAGCAGTTATCTAGGACTAGCGGGGAGAAAGACCCAGTACTTC. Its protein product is CASSYLGLAGRKTQYF.

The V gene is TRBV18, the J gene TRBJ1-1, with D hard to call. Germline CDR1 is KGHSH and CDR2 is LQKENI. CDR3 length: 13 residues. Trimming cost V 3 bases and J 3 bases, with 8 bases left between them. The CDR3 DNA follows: TGTGCCAGCTCACCTGAGTTTGACACTGAAGCTTTCTTT. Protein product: CASSPEFDTEAFF.

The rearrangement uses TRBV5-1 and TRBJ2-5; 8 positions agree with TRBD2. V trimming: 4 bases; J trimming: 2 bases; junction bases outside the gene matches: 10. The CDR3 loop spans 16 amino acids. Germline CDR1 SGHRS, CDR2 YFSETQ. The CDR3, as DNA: TGCGCCAGCAGCCCCACGATAGCGGGGTTACAAGAGACCCAGTACTTC. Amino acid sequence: CASSPTIAGLQETQYF.

DNA for the CDR3: TGTGCCAGCAGTTTAGGGGCCCCGGATACGCAGTATTTT. Translated, it gives CASSLGAPDTQYF. The chain carries TRBV12-3 or TRBV12-4 and TRBJ2-3; D is undetermined. This CDR3 has 13 amino acids. The germline V and J ends were trimmed by 1 base and 6 bases, with 8 bases remaining between them.

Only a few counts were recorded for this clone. CDR3 sequence reads: CASSLWQGAQETQYF. CDR3 in DNA: TGTGCCAGCAGCTTATGGCAGGGGGCGCAGGAGACCCAGTACTTC. V gene TRBV7-9 combines with J gene TRBJ2-5; TRBD1 matches at 8 bases. The CDR3 runs to 15 residues. The germline V gene encodes CDR1 SEHNR and CDR2 FQNEAQ (reference sequence). V dropped 2 bases and J dropped 5; count of bases not matched to a gene: 7.

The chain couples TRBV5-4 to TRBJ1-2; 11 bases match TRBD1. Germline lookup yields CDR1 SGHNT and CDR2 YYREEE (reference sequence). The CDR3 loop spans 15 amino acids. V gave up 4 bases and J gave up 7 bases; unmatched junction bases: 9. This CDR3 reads CASSTPDRGRSGYTF. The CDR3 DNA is TGTGCCAGCAGCACCCCGGACAGGGGGCGATCTGGCTACACCTTC.

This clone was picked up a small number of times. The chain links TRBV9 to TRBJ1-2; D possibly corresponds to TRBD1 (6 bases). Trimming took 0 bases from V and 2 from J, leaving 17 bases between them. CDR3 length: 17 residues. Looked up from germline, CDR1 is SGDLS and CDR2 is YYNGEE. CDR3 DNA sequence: TGTGCCAGCAGCGTAGGAGGAGGGGGGCTTGGAAACTATGGCTACACCTTC. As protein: CASSVGGGGLGNYGYTF.

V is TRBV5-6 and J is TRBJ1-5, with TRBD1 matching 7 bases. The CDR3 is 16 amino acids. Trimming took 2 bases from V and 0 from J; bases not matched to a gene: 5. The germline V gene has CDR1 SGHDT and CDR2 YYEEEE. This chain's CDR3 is CASSFFGQVSNQPQHF. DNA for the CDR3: TGTGCCAGCAGCTTCTTCGGACAGGTTAGCAATCAGCCCCAGCATTTT.

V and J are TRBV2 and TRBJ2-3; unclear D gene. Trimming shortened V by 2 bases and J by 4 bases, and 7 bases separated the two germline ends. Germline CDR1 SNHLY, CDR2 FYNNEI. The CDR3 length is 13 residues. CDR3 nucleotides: TGTGCCAGCAGTGAAATAGGGTCAGATACGCAGTATTTT. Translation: CASSEIGSDTQYF.

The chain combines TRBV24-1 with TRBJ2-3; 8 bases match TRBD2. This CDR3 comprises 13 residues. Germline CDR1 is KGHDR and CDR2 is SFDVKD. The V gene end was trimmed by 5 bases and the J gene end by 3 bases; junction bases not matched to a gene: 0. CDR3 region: CATSGGGTDTQYF. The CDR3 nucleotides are TGTGCCACCAGTGGCGGGGGGACAGATACGCAGTATTTT.

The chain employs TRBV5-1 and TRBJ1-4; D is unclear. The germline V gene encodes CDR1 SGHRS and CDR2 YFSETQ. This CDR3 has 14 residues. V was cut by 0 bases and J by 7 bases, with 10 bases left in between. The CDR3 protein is CASSLDRLSEKLFF. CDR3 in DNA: TGCGCCAGCAGCTTGGATCGTCTGAGTGAAAAACTGTTTTTT.

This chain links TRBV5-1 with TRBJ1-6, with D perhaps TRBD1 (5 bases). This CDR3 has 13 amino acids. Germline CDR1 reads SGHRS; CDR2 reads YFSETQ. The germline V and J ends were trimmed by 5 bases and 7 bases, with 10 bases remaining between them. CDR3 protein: CASRGTSNSPLHF. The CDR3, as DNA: TGCGCCAGCAGGGGGACGAGCAATTCACCCCTCCACTTT.

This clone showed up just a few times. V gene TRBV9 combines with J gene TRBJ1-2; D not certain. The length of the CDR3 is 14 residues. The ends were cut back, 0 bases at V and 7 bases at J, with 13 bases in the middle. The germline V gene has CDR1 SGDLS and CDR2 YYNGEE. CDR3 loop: CASSVDPLLGGYTF. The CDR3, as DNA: TGTGCCAGCAGCGTAGATCCACTTTTAGGTGGCTACACCTTC.

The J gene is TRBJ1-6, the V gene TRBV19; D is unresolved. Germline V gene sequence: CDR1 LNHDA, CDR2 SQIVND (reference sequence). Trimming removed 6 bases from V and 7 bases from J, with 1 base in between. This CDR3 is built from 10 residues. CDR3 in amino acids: CASSNSPLHF. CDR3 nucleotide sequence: TGTGCCAGTAGCAATTCACCCCTCCACTTT. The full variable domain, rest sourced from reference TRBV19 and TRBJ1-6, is DGGITQSPKYLFRKEGQNVTLSCEQNLNHDAMYWYRQDPGQGLRLIYYSQIVNDFQKGDIAEGYSVSREKKESFPLTVTSAQKNPTAFYLCASSNSPLHFGNGTRLTVT.